The 8 T cell receptor beta chains listed next were all sequenced from one sample in a study of read filtering for tumor transcriptome and immune sequencing. From 400 to 450 ng of RNA, a library with molecular barcoded alpha/delta and beta/gamma adaptors was made. One entry per CDR3 protein, called by TCRdb with MiXCR from the reads. The sample consists of some 120,000 distinct CDR3 sequences, 13% of them appearing once. Material for sequencing was a population of CD138-negative cells sorted from bone marrow. These receptors all stem from a donor at least 40 years old with multiple myeloma.

This clonotype was observed many times. The J gene is TRBJ2-3, the V gene TRBV12-3 or TRBV12-4; a possible D gene is TRBD1 (6 bases). V gave up 6 bases and J gave up 4 bases, with 11 bases separating them. CDR3 size: 13 residues. The CDR3 DNA reads TGTGCCAGCAGGAGAACAGGGTCAGATACGCAGTATTTT. This codes for CASRRTGSDTQYF.

For this clonotype: One end of the junction fails to match germline, which may point to a read error. The J gene is TRBJ2-7, the V gene TRBV3-1; D might be TRBD2 (6 bases). The CDR3 length is 13 residues. Germline CDR1 is LGHDT and CDR2 is YNNKEL (reference sequence). As DNA, the CDR3 is TGTGCCAGCAGCCAAGATACCCACTCCGGGACTCATTTC. It yields the protein CASSQDTHSGTHF.

This clonotype was detected ten times or more. This chain joins TRBV5-1 and TRBJ1-1; TRBD1 agrees at 7 bases. Germline V CDR1 and CDR2: SGHRS, YFSETQ. This CDR3 has 15 amino acids. Trimming took 4 bases from V and 3 from J; bases not matched to a gene: 9. This chain's CDR3 is CASSTGPTGDTEAFF. In DNA, the CDR3 is TGCGCCAGCAGCACGGGTCCTACAGGGGACACTGAAGCTTTCTTT.

The chain is built from TRBV4-1 and TRBJ1-3, with unresolved D. The V and J ends lost 3 bases and 3 bases respectively, with 15 bases between them. Per the germline V gene, CDR1 is MGHRA and CDR2 is YSYEKL. The CDR3 runs 16 residues. The CDR3 region is CASSQNNLRSGNTIYF. The CDR3 DNA sequence: TGCGCCAGCAGCCAGAATAACCTTCGCAGTGGAAACACCATATATTTT.

This clonotype was counted a single time. A single base separates this from a much larger clone, so it may be a read error. J is TRBJ2-5 and V is TRBV7-2, with a weak D call TRBD2 (6 bases). V was shortened by 0 bases and J by 7 bases, with 15 bases between the two germline ends. The CDR3 sequence is 15 residues long. Germline CDR1 SGHTA, CDR2 FQGNSA. The CDR3, as DNA: TGTGCCAGCAGCTTAGCCTTAGGGGTGGGAGGGACCCAGTACTTC. Its protein product is CASSLALGVGGTQYF.

This clonotype came up many times. This chain connects TRBV7-2 to TRBJ2-3, with 7 nucleotides matching TRBD2. Per germline, CDR1 SGHTA and CDR2 FQGNSA. The CDR3 consists of 16 residues. Trimming took 1 base from V and 3 from J; bases not matched to a gene: 7. The CDR3 DNA reads as TGTGCCAGCAGCTTAGGGGGAGCGGGAACGACAGATACGCAGTATTTT. Encoded protein: CASSLGGAGTTDTQYF.

This clonotype was observed at least ten times. The J gene is TRBJ2-1, the V gene TRBV6-1; 7 bases are a match to TRBD1. The CDR3 covers 15 residues. The germline V gene encodes CDR1 MNHNS and CDR2 SASEGT. V gave up 4 bases and J gave up 0 bases; unmatched junction bases: 3. The CDR3 here is CASSGQGGSYNEQFF. The CDR3, as DNA: TGTGCCAGCAGTGGACAGGGTGGCTCCTACAATGAGCAGTTCTTC.

A few counts support this clonotype. This may stem from a read error, because a much larger clone lies one nucleotide away. J is TRBJ1-2 and V is TRBV28; D is uncertain. The CDR3 extends over 13 amino acids. Germline V gives CDR1 MDHEN, CDR2 SYDVKM. CDR3 coding DNA: TGTGGCAGCAGTTTAGGCCAGAACTATGGCTACACCTTC. Translated, it gives CGSSLGQNYGYTF.